Shown below are 10 T cell receptor beta chains from a single sample sequenced in a study of cytomegalovirus exposure and HLA in healthy donors. The repertoire was sequenced with immunoSEQ multiplex PCR; TCRdb's copy has only in-frame clones and lacks some. The sample contains around 150,000 clones, roughly 86% of which appear only once. The material sequenced was PBMCs. The source is a woman between 18 and 29 years old in good health and CMV-seropositive.

This sequence joins TRBV10-2 and TRBJ2-7, with TRBD2 matching 11 bases. CDR3 length equals 15 residues. CDR1 WSHSY and CDR2 SAAADI come from the germline V gene. Trimming at V came to 8 bases and at J to 2 bases, leaving 8 bases not matched to a gene. The CDR3 protein is CASGLAGGITYEQYF. The CDR3 DNA reads TGCGCCAGCGGCCTAGCGGGAGGTATCACCTACGAGCAGTACTTC.

V gene TRBV27 combines with J gene TRBJ2-3; tentative D call: TRBD2 (6 bases). Per germline, CDR1 MNHEY and CDR2 SMNVEV (reference sequence). CDR3 length equals 16 residues. V lost 3 bases to trimming and J lost 1 base, with 14 bases between them. The CDR3: CASSFVGASGTDTQYF. The CDR3 DNA is TGTGCCAGCAGTTTCGTAGGGGCTAGCGGCACAGATACGCAGTATTTT.

The genes are TRBV2 and TRBJ1-1; tentatively, D is TRBD1 (5 bases). Germline V gene sequence: CDR1 SNHLY, CDR2 FYNNEI. This CDR3 has 13 amino acids. The V and J ends lost 11 bases and 4 bases respectively, with 17 bases between them. CDR3 sequence: CAGGRSVGTEAFF. The CDR3 coding sequence is TGTGCCGGGGGGAGGTCAGTGGGCACTGAAGCTTTCTTT. The whole variable domain, filled in from reference TRBV2 and TRBJ1-1, reads EPEVTQTPSHQVTQMGQEVILRCVPISNHLYFYWYRQILGQKVEFLVSFYNNEISEKSEIFDDQFSVERPDGSNFTLKIRSTKLEDSAMYFCAGGRSVGTEAFFGQGTRLTVV.

The CDR3 region has the DNA TGTGCCAGCAGCTTCAAGGGGGGGGCTGAGTGGCCCACCTTC. It codes for CASSFKGGAEWPTF. V gene TRBV7-2 combines with J gene TRBJ1-2; D is possibly TRBD1 (6 bases). The CDR3 consists of 14 residues. The V end lost 3 bases, the J end lost 13 bases, and 21 bases lay between the germline ends. The V gene's germline CDR1 is SGHTA and CDR2 FQGNSA.

This chain links TRBV5-1 with TRBJ1-6; D unclear. This CDR3 has 14 residues. CDR1 and CDR2 (germline): SGHRS, YFSETQ. Trimming cost V 4 bases and J 7 bases, with 12 bases left between them. CDR3 DNA sequence: TGCGCCAGCAGCCTAGGCCTACCGAATTCACCCCTCCACTTT. This translates into CASSLGLPNSPLHF.

V is TRBV4-2 and J is TRBJ2-2; D is undetermined. The CDR3 has 12 residues. In germline, CDR1 is LGHNA, CDR2 YNFKEQ. The ends were cut back, 4 bases at V and 6 bases at J, with 6 bases in the middle. CDR3 nucleotides: TGTGCCAGCAGCCCGAGCTCCGGGGAGCTGTTTTTT. This encodes CASSPSSGELFF.

The chain links TRBV4-1 to TRBJ1-5; TRBD1 matches 8 bases. The CDR3 length is 15 residues. V dropped 4 bases and J dropped 4; count of bases not matched to a gene: 6. Germline loops: CDR1 MGHRA, CDR2 YSYEKL. CDR3 sequence reads: CASSPARGQNQPQHF. In nucleotides, the CDR3 is TGCGCCAGCAGCCCCGCCAGGGGGCAGAATCAGCCCCAGCATTTT.

The J gene is TRBJ2-7, the V gene TRBV2; D perhaps matches TRBD1 (5 bases). This CDR3 contains 15 residues. The germline gives CDR1 SNHLY, CDR2 FYNNEI. Trimming pared 6 bases from V and 4 bases from J, leaving 19 bases between. The CDR3, as DNA: TGTGCCAGCAGAGGACAAGGGTACCCCATATACGAGCAGTACTTC. Its protein product is CASRGQGYPIYEQYF.

The rearrangement links TRBV20-1 to TRBJ2-1; no firm D call. There are 11 residues in the CDR3. Trimming stripped 0 bases from V and 5 bases from J, with 2 bases between. Looked up from germline, CDR1 is DFQATT and CDR2 is SNEGSKA (reference sequence). The CDR3: CSARDNNEQFF. The CDR3 nucleotides are TGCAGTGCTAGAGATAACAATGAGCAGTTCTTC.

The chain uses TRBV2 and TRBJ1-3, with D perhaps matching TRBD1 (6 bases). The CDR3 consists of 14 residues. Germline V CDR1 and CDR2: SNHLY, FYNNEI. The ends were cut back, 10 bases at V and 3 bases at J, with 16 bases in the middle. In nucleotides, the CDR3 is TGTGCCACCGCGGGACTAGGGGGTGGAAACACCATATATTTT. Translated, it gives CATAGLGGGNTIYF.